The clone carrying this TCR beta chain has a single count. Its antigen is not identified. 13 Jbeta primers and 60 Vbeta primers were used for the PCR. Clones were read by immunoSEQ multiplex PCR, and TCRdb kept only the in-frame ones, dropping some. Counted here are tens of thousands of clones, roughly 73% occurring once; the ten biggest clones make up approximately 3.8%. This specimen belongs to a study of cytomegalovirus exposure and HLA in healthy donors. Study background: Inside one of the first data releases sat roughly 80 million unique TCRs taken from HLA-typed donors.

Study-wide points: Reported findings show TCR beta sequences accurately forecast HLA-A and HLA-B alleles in most subjects. Several V segments, TRBV6-2 and TRBV6-3 among them, could not be told apart and were dropped.

Germline V lookup: CDR1 SEHNR, CDR2 FQNEAQ (reference sequence). The CDR3 contains 14 residues. With 0 bases removed from V and 9 bases from J, the gap between germline ends came to 15 bases. This rearrangement joins TRBV7-9 to TRBJ2-7; possible D gene TRBD2, 7 bases. This receptor was obtained from a woman aged 40 to 50 in good health and CMV-seronegative. Sequences were obtained from PBMCs. CDR3 sequence: CASSLAGGPPGQYF. The CDR3 bases are TGTGCCAGCAGCTTAGCGGGGGGGCCCCCTGGGCAGTACTTC.